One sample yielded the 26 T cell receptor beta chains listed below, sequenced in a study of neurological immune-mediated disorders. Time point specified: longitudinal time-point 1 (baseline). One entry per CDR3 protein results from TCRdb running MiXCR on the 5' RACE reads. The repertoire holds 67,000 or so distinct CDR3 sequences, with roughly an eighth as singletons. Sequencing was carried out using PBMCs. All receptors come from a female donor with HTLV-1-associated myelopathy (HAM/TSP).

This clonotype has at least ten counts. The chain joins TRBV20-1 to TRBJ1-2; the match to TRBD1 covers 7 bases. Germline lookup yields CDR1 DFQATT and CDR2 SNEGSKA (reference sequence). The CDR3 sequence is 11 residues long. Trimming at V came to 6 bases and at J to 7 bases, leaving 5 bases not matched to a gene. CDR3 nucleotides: TGCAGTGCCGATACAGGGGTTGGCTACACCTTC. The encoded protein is CSADTGVGYTF.

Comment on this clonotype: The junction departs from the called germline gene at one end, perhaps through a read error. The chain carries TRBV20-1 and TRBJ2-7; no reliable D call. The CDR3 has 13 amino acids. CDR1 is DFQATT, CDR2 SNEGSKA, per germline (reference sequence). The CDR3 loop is CSARVPSSYVQYF. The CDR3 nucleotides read TGCAGTGCTAGAGTACCTTCGTCCTACGTGCAGTACTTC.

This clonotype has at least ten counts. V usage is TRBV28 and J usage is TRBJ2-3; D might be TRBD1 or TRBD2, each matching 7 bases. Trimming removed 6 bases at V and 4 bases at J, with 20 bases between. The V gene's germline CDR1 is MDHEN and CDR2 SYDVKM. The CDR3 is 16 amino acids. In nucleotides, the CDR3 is TGTGCCAGCAGAGCCCCGACAGGGACTATTTCAGATACGCAGTATTTT. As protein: CASRAPTGTISDTQYF.

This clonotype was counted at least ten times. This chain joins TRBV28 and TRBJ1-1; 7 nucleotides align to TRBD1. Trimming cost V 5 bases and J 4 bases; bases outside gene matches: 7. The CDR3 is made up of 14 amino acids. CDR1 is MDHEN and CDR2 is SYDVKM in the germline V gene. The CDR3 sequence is CASSPRGGFTEAFF. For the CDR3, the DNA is TGTGCCAGCAGTCCCAGGGGGGGATTCACTGAAGCTTTCTTT.

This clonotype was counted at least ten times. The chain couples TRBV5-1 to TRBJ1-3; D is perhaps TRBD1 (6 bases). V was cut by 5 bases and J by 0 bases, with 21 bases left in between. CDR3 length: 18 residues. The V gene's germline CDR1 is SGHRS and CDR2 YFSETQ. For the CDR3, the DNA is TGCGCCAGCAGTTCACCCGCCGGGACACCGAGCTCTGGAAACACCATATATTTT. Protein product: CASSSPAGTPSSGNTIYF. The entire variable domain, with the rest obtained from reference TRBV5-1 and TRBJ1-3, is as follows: KAGVTQTPRYLIKTRGQQVTLSCSPISGHRSVSWYQQTPGQGLQFLFEYFSETQRNKGNFPGRFSGRQFSNSRSEMNVSTLELGDSALYLCASSSPAGTPSSGNTIYFGEGSWLTVV.

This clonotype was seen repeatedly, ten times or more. The CDR3: CASSLGTSGGLVFYEQYF. DNA of the CDR3: TGCGCCAGCAGCCTCGGGACTAGCGGGGGGCTTGTCTTTTACGAGCAGTACTTC. This chain connects TRBV5-1 to TRBJ2-7; the match to TRBD2 covers 15 bases. Germline V gene lookup returns CDR1 SGHRS and CDR2 YFSETQ. The CDR3 is 18 amino acids. With 4 bases clipped from V and 4 bases from J, the junction kept 12 bases outside the gene matches.

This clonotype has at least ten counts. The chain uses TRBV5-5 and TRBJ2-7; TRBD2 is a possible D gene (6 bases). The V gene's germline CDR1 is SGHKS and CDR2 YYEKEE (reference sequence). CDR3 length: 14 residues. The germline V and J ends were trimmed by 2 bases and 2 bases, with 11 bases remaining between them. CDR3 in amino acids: CASSFGGAPYEQYF. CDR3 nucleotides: TGTGCCAGCAGCTTCGGCGGGGCCCCCTACGAGCAGTACTTC.

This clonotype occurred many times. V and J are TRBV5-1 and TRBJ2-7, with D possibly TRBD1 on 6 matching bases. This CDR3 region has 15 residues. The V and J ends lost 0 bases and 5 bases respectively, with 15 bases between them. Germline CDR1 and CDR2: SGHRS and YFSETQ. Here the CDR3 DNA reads TGCGCCAGCAGCTTGGGGGTTCGGACAGCGAACGAGCAGTACTTC. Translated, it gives CASSLGVRTANEQYF. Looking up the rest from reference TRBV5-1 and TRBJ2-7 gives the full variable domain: KAGVTQTPRYLIKTRGQQVTLSCSPISGHRSVSWYQQTPGQGLQFLFEYFSETQRNKGNFPGRFSGRQFSNSRSEMNVSTLELGDSALYLCASSLGVRTANEQYFGPGTRLTVT.

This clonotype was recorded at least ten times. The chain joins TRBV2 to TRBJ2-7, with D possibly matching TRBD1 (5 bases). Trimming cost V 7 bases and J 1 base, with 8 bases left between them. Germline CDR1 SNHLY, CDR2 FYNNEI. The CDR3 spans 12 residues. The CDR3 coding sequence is TGTGCCAGCACCAGGGATTCCTACGAGCAGTACTTC. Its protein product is CASTRDSYEQYF.

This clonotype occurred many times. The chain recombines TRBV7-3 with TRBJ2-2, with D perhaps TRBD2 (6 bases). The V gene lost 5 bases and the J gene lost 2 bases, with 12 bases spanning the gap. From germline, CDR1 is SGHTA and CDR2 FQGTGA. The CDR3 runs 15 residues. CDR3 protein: CASSRSGLNTGELFF. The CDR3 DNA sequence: TGTGCCAGCAGCCGATCGGGACTCAACACCGGGGAGCTGTTTTTT.

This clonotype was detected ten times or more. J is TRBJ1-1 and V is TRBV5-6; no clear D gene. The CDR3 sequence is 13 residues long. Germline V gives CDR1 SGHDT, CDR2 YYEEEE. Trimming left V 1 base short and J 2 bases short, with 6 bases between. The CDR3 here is CASSLPANTEAFF. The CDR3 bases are TGTGCCAGCAGCTTGCCAGCCAACACTGAAGCTTTCTTT.

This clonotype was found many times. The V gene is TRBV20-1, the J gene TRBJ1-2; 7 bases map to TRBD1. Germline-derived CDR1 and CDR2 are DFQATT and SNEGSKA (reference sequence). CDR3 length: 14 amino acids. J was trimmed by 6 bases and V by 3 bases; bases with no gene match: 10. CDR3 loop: CSASLEGARHGYTF. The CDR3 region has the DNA TGCAGTGCTAGTTTGGAGGGGGCGAGGCATGGCTACACCTTC.

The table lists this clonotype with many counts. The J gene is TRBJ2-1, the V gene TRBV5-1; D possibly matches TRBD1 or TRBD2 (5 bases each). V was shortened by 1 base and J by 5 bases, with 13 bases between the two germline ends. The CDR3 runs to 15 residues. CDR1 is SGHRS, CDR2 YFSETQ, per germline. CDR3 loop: CASSLLGDANNEQFF. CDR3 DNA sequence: TGCGCCAGCAGCTTGCTCGGGGACGCGAACAATGAGCAGTTCTTC.

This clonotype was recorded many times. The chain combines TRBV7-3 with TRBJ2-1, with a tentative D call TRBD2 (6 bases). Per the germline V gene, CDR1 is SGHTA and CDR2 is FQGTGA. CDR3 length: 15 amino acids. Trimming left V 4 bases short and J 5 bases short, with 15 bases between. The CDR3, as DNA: TGTGCCAGCAGCTCACAATGGGGGGATCACAATGAGCAGTTCTTC. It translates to CASSSQWGDHNEQFF.

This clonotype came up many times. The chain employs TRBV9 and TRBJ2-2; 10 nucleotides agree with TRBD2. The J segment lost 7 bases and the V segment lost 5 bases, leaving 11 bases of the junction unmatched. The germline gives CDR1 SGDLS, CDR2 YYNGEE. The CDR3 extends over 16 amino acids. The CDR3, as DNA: TGTGCCAGCAGGCCGGGGACTAGCGATGGAAACGGGGAGCTGTTTTTT. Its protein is CASRPGTSDGNGELFF. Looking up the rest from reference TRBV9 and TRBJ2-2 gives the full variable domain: DSGVTQTPKHLITATGQRVTLRCSPRSGDLSVYWYQQSLDQGLQFLIQYYNGEERAKGNILERFSAQQFPDLHSELNLSSLELGDSALYFCASRPGTSDGNGELFFGEGSRLTVL.

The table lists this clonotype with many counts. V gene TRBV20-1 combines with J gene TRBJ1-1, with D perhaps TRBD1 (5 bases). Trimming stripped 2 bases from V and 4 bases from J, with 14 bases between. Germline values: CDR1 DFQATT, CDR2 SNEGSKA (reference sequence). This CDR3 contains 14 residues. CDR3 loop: CSARLDSLSTEAFF. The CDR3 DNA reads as TGCAGTGCTAGATTAGACAGTCTGAGCACTGAAGCTTTCTTT.

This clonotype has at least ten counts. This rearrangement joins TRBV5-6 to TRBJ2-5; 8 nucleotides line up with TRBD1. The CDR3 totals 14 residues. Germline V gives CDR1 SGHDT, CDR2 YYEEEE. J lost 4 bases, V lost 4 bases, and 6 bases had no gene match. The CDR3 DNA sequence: TGTGCCAGCAGCCAAACGACAGGGGCAGAGACCCAGTACTTC. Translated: CASSQTTGAETQYF.

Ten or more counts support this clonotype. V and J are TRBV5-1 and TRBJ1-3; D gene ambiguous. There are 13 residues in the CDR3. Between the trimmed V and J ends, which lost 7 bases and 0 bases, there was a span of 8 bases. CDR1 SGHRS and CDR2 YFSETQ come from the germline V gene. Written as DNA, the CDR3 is TGCGCCAGCTGGGCCCCCTCTGGAAACACCATATATTTT. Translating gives CASWAPSGNTIYF. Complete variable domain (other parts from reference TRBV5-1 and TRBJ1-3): KAGVTQTPRYLIKTRGQQVTLSCSPISGHRSVSWYQQTPGQGLQFLFEYFSETQRNKGNFPGRFSGRQFSNSRSEMNVSTLELGDSALYLCASWAPSGNTIYFGEGSWLTVV.

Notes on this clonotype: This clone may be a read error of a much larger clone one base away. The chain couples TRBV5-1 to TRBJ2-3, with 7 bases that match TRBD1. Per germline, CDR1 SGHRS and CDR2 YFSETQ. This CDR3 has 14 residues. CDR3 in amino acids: CANSLRQGADTQYF. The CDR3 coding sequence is TGCGCCAACAGCTTGCGGCAGGGGGCAGATACGCAGTATTTT.

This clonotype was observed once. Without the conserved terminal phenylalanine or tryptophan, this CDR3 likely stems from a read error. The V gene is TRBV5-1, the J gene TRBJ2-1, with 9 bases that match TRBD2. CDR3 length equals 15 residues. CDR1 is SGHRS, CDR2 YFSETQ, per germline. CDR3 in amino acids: CASSSGGEHYIEQFV. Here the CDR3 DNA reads TGCGCCAGCAGTAGCGGGGGAGAACATTACATTGAGCAGTTCGTC.

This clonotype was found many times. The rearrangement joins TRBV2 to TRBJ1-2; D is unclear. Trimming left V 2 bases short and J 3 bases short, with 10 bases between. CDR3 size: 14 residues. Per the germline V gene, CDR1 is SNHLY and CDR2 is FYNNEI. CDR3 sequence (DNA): TGTGCCAGCAGTGAAAAAAGGGCTGACTATGGCTACACCTTC. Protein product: CASSEKRADYGYTF. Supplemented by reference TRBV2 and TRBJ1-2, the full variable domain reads EPEVTQTPSHQVTQMGQEVILRCVPISNHLYFYWYRQILGQKVEFLVSFYNNEISEKSEIFDDQFSVERPDGSNFTLKIRSTKLEDSAMYFCASSEKRADYGYTFGSGTRLTVV.

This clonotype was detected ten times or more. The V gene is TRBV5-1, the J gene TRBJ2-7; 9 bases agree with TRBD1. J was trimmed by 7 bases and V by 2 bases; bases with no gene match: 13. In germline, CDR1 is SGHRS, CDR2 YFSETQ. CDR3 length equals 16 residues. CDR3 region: CASSFTGGAGGWEQYF. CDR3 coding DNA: TGCGCCAGCAGCTTTACAGGGGGCGCCGGCGGGTGGGAGCAGTACTTC.

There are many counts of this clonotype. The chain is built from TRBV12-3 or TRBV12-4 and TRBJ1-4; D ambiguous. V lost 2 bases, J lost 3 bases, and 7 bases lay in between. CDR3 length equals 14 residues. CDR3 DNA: TGTGCCAGCAGTTTATTCCCCCCTAATGAAAAACTGTTTTTT. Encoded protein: CASSLFPPNEKLFF.

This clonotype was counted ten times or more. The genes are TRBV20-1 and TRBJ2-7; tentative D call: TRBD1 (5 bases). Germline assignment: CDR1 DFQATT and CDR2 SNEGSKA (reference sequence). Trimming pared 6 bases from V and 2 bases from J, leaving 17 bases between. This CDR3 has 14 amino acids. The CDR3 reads CSARWAGLPYEQYF. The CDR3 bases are TGCAGTGCCCGTTGGGCAGGGCTCCCCTACGAGCAGTACTTC.

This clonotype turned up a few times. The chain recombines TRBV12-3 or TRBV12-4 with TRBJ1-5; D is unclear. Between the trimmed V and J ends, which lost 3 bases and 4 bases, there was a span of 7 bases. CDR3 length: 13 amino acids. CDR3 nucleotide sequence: TGTGCCAGCAGTTTTCGGACGAATCAGCCCCAGCATTTT. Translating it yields CASSFRTNQPQHF.

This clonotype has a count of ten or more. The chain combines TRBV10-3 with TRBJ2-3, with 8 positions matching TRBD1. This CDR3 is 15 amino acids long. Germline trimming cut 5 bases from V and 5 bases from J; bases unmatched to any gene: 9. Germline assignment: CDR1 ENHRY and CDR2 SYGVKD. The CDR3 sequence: CAISFGQGVGDTQYF. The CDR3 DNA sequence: TGTGCCATCAGTTTTGGACAGGGAGTAGGAGATACGCAGTATTTT.